One and the same sample provided the 32 T cell receptor beta chains below, sequenced in a study of tumor and adjacent non-tumor tissue in lung cancer. Three rounds of nested PCR, following a modified ARM-PCR protocol, produced the TCRbeta library. TCRdb re-called the multiplex PCR reads with MiXCR, one entry per CDR3 protein. The repertoire holds tens of thousands of distinct CDR3 sequences, with 67% as singletons. The template was RNA from unsorted bulk tissue. Sequencing was carried out using lung tumor tissue. The receptors shown here come from a man in his 60s with non-small cell lung cancer.

Of note for this clonotype: A much larger clone differs by one base, so this may be a read error. The conserved phenylalanine or tryptophan is not found at the CDR3 terminus, so this likely reflects a read error. The chain links TRBV7-9 to TRBJ2-1, with D unresolved. The germline V gene encodes CDR1 SEHNR and CDR2 FQNEAQ (reference sequence). The CDR3 extends over 14 amino acids. V was pared by 3 bases and J by 1 base, with 7 bases between. The CDR3 protein is CASSLEQSYNEQFS. The CDR3 nucleotides read TGTGCCAGCAGCTTGGAACAGTCCTACAATGAGCAGTTCTCC.

Notes on this clonotype: A junction end diverges from the germline sequence, so it may reflect a read error. J is TRBJ2-1 and V is TRBV11-1, with D perhaps matching TRBD2 (6 bases). This CDR3 contains 14 residues. Germline CDR1 and CDR2: SGHAT and FQDESV (reference sequence). DNA of the CDR3: TGTGCCAACAGCTTCATCGGGGGAAAGGATGAGCAGTTCTTC. Translating gives CANSFIGGKDEQFF.

Comments on this clonotype: A read error may be the cause here, since a much bigger clone is one base away. This chain connects TRBV6-5 to TRBJ1-4, with D uncertain. The CDR3 is 13 amino acids. Trimming pared 6 bases from V and 10 bases from J, leaving 15 bases between. CDR1 is MNHEY and CDR2 is SVGAGI in the germline V gene. The CDR3 coding sequence is TGTGCCAGCAGCCCGAGTAATGATGGAAAACTGTTTTTT. It codes for CASSPSNDGKLFF.

Comment on this clonotype: It may be a read error: a sequence one base away is much more abundant. The V and J genes are TRBV28 and TRBJ2-7; 10 bases are shared with TRBD2. J lost 4 bases, V lost 7 bases, and 10 bases had no gene match. This CDR3 comprises 15 residues. The germline CDR1 and CDR2 sequences are MDHEN and SYDVKM. CDR3 sequence reads: CASNGVASGSYEQYF. In DNA, the CDR3 is TGTGCCAGCAATGGCGTGGCTAGCGGGAGTTACGAGCAGTACTTC.

This clonotype was observed a single time. The junction shows a germline mismatch at one end, possibly a read error. CDR3 nucleotides: TGTGCTAGCAGGTTAGAGGGAGGGTCAGATACGCAGTATTTT. Its translation is CASRLEGGSDTQYF. This chain joins TRBV6-2 or TRBV6-3 and TRBJ2-3, with 7 bases that match TRBD2. Per the germline V gene, CDR1 is MNHEY and CDR2 is SVGEGT. There are 14 residues in the CDR3.

The chain uses TRBV9 and TRBJ1-4, with 7 bases lining up with TRBD1. This CDR3 has 15 amino acids. J lost 9 bases, V lost 4 bases, and 12 bases had no gene match. Germline CDR1 and CDR2: SGDLS and YYNGEE. CDR3 DNA sequence: TGTGCCAGCAGCAAATCGGGACAGACGAATAAAAAACTGTTTTTT. Amino acid sequence: CASSKSGQTNKKLFF. The full variable domain, completed using reference TRBV9 and TRBJ1-4, is DSGVTQTPKHLITATGQRVTLRCSPRSGDLSVYWYQQSLDQGLQFLIQYYNGEERAKGNILERFSAQQFPDLHSELNLSSLELGDSALYFCASSKSGQTNKKLFFGSGTQLSVL.

As for this clonotype: A single base separates this from a much larger clone, so it may be a read error. This chain links TRBV20-1 with TRBJ1-2; 8 bases are shared with TRBD1. Looked up from germline, CDR1 is DFQATT and CDR2 is SNEGSKA (reference sequence). The CDR3 extends over 15 amino acids. V dropped 4 bases and J dropped 5; count of bases not matched to a gene: 12. CDR3 in amino acids: CSAKASDRGNYGYTF. CDR3 sequence (DNA): TGCAGTGCTAAAGCCTCCGACAGGGGCAATTATGGCTACACCTTC.

This chain joins TRBV6-1 and TRBJ1-5; D is undetermined. Germline V lookup: CDR1 MNHNS, CDR2 SASEGT. The germline V and J ends were trimmed by 6 bases and 7 bases, with 16 bases remaining between them. The CDR3 spans 14 residues. The CDR3, as DNA: TGTGCCAGCAGGCCGGCCGGAGGAAAACAGCCCCAGCATTTT. Translation: CASRPAGGKQPQHF.

Worth noting for this clonotype: A read error is possible here, since a much larger clone lies one base away. In nucleotides, the CDR3 is TGTGCCAGCAGTTCAACAGGATATAGCTCTGTAAACACCATATATTTT. Its translation is CASSSTGYSSVNTIYF. V and J are TRBV28 and TRBJ1-3; the D gene is possibly TRBD1 (5 bases). This CDR3 contains 16 residues. CDR1 is MDHEN, CDR2 SYDVKM, per germline.

This clonotype was counted many times. The chain is built from TRBV29-1 and TRBJ2-1; TRBD1 aligns across 9 bases. Losses at the gene ends were 6 bases for V and 0 bases for J; bases not matched to a gene: 6. Germline CDR1 SQVTM, CDR2 ANQGSEA. CDR3 length equals 15 residues. DNA for the CDR3: TGCAGCGTAGCTACAGGGGGCATCTCCTACAATGAGCAGTTCTTC. Translating it yields CSVATGGISYNEQFF.

The chain employs TRBV28 and TRBJ2-1; TRBD2 aligns across 11 bases. The CDR3 loop spans 16 amino acids. J lost 0 bases, V lost 6 bases, and 4 bases had no gene match. Looked up from germline, CDR1 is MDHEN and CDR2 is SYDVKM. Written as DNA, the CDR3 is TGTGCCAGCAGCATAGCGGGAGGGAGCTCCTACAATGAGCAGTTCTTC. This sequence encodes CASSIAGGSSYNEQFF.

A word on this clonotype: Compared with germline, one end of the junction differs, possibly owing to a read error. This chain connects TRBV4-3 to TRBJ2-1, with D maybe TRBD1 (6 bases). Germline V gives CDR1 LGHNA, CDR2 YSLEER. CDR3 size: 13 residues. The CDR3 region has the DNA TGCGCCTGCAGCCACCAGGACAGCAATGAGCAGATCTTC. Amino acid sequence: CACSHQDSNEQIF.

V and J are TRBV20-1 and TRBJ1-6; tentatively, D is TRBD1 (5 bases). Trimming took 6 bases from V and 4 from J, leaving 13 bases between them. The CDR3 is 14 residues long. Per the germline V gene, CDR1 is DFQATT and CDR2 is SNEGSKA (reference sequence). CDR3: CSAPGGAYNSPLHF. CDR3 DNA sequence: TGCAGTGCCCCCGGGGGAGCATATAATTCACCCCTCCACTTT.

This clonotype was observed a few times. Compared with germline, one end of the junction differs, possibly owing to a read error. The chain employs TRBV5-1 and TRBJ2-5; 10 bases are a match to TRBD1. CDR1 SGHRS and CDR2 YFSETQ come from the germline V gene. The CDR3 length is 15 residues. The CDR3 sequence is CASSLQTGGGETQHF. The CDR3 DNA reads TGCGCCAGCAGCTTGCAGACAGGGGGCGGAGAGACCCAGCACTTC.

Notes on this clonotype: This clone may be a read error of a much larger clone one base away. The chain uses TRBV6-1 and TRBJ1-3; D is unclear. The CDR3 has 15 residues. CDR1 and CDR2 from the germline V gene are MNHNS and SASEGT. With 11 bases removed from V and 0 bases from J, the gap between germline ends came to 17 bases. CDR3 coding DNA: TGTGCCGTGGGAAGAGAGGAACTCTCTGGAAACACCATATATTTT. Protein sequence: CAVGREELSGNTIYF.

This clonotype was seen just once. One end of the junction is discordant with germline, which a read error may explain. The chain is built from TRBV20-1 and TRBJ1-5; TRBD1 might be the D (5 bases). Germline CDR1 DFQATT, CDR2 SNEGSKA (reference sequence). The CDR3 extends over 13 amino acids. CDR3 bases: TGCAGTGGGGGCGGCACTAGCTATCAGCCCCAGCATTTT. It specifies CSGGGTSYQPQHF.

This clonotype was seen a few times. V is TRBV11-1 and J is TRBJ2-2, with D maybe TRBD1 (6 bases). CDR3 length: 13 amino acids. Germline V gives CDR1 SGHAT, CDR2 FQDESV (reference sequence). This CDR3 reads CASWGTTTGELFF. The DNA of the CDR3 is TGTGCGAGCTGGGGGACAACCACCGGGGAGCTGTTTTTT.

In its sample, this clonotype was seen once. CDR3 amino acids: CAITQGLANYDYTF. Written as DNA, the CDR3 is TGTGCCATAACTCAGGGATTGGCTAATTATGATTACACCTTC. The chain uses TRBV28 and TRBJ1-2, with a weak D call TRBD1 (5 bases). The germline V gene encodes CDR1 MDHEN and CDR2 SYDVKM. The CDR3 has 14 residues. Trimming removed 10 bases at V and 11 bases at J, with 26 bases between.

The chain is built from TRBV10-3 and TRBJ2-5; D not resolved. Deletions cut 7 bases from V and 5 bases from J, with 14 bases between. Germline values: CDR1 ENHRY, CDR2 SYGVKD. This CDR3 region has 13 residues. CDR3 nucleotides: TGTGCCATCAATTCGGTGGGCGTTGAGACCCAGTACTTC. This sequence encodes CAINSVGVETQYF.

This clonotype was counted between two and nine times. The CDR3 spells CAISGDYTSYEQYF. In DNA, the CDR3 is TGTGCCATCAGTGGGGACTACACTTCCTACGAGCAGTACTTC. V usage is TRBV10-3 and J usage is TRBJ2-7, with 7 bases fitting TRBD2. The CDR3 loop spans 14 amino acids. V gave up 4 bases and J gave up 1 base; unmatched junction bases: 4. The germline V gene encodes CDR1 ENHRY and CDR2 SYGVKD.

At least ten counts were recorded for this clonotype. The gene calls are TRBV6-2 or TRBV6-3 and TRBJ2-7, with unresolved D. V shed 0 bases and J shed 2 bases, with 5 bases lying between them. The CDR3 sequence is 13 residues long. Germline CDR1 and CDR2: MNHEY and SVGEGT. The CDR3 DNA follows: TGTGCCAGCAGTTACTCGGGCCCCTACGAGCAGTACTTC. Its protein product is CASSYSGPYEQYF.

As to this clonotype: A much more abundant neighbour one base away suggests this may be a read error. This rearrangement joins TRBV6-5 to TRBJ1-2; 8 nucleotides align to TRBD1. Germline CDR1 is MNHEY and CDR2 is SVGAGI. CDR3 size: 14 residues. This chain's CDR3 is CASRKTGGNYDYTF. The DNA for the CDR3 is TGTGCCAGCAGAAAAACAGGGGGAAACTATGACTACACCTTC.

This clonotype was counted many times. The rearrangement links TRBV4-1 to TRBJ1-5, with D hard to call. V was cut by 0 bases and J by 1 base, with 10 bases left in between. The CDR3 sequence is 16 residues long. Germline-derived CDR1 and CDR2 are MGHRA and YSYEKL. In DNA form, the CDR3 reads TGCGCCAGCAGCCAAGATCTTGTGGGGAGCAATCAGCCCCAGCATTTT. Translated, it gives CASSQDLVGSNQPQHF.

Concerning this clonotype itself: Being one base from a much bigger clone, this may be a read error. This chain links TRBV5-4 with TRBJ2-5; the D gene is possibly TRBD2 (5 bases). CDR3 length equals 14 residues. CDR1 is SGHNT and CDR2 is YYREEE in the germline V gene (reference sequence). CDR3 DNA: TGTACCAGCAGTCCCGGGGTACCCCAGGAGACCCAGTACTTC. Amino acids: CTSSPGVPQETQYF.

The chain links TRBV6-2 or TRBV6-3 to TRBJ2-7, with D uncertain. This CDR3 comprises 13 residues. The V end was cut by 5 bases, the J end by 6 bases, with 14 bases between. From germline, CDR1 is MNHEY and CDR2 SVGEGT. CDR3 DNA sequence: TGTGCCAGCAGTGACCCAGTGACCTGCGAGCAGTACTTC. Amino acid sequence: CASSDPVTCEQYF.

This clonotype has only one observation. A junction boundary mismatches the germline segment, possibly from a read error. The J gene is TRBJ2-5, the V gene TRBV11-2; D unresolved. Germline CDR1 is SGHAT and CDR2 is FQNNGV. CDR3 size: 11 residues. For the CDR3, the DNA is TGTACCAGCATCTCCCTAGAGACCCAGTGCTTC. The encoded protein is CTSISLETQCF.

A word on this clonotype: One junction end disagrees with the germline gene, perhaps due to a read error. V gene TRBV11-2 combines with J gene TRBJ2-3; 12 bases agree with TRBD2. The CDR3 sequence is 16 residues long. Per germline, CDR1 SGHAT and CDR2 FQNNGV. DNA for the CDR3: TGTGCCAGCAGACCTAGCGGGAGGGCCTTTGAAGATACGCGGTATTTT. Translating gives CASRPSGRAFEDTRYF.

This clonotype was detected ten times or more. The rearrangement joins TRBV6-1 to TRBJ2-1; TRBD2 is a possible D gene (7 bases). Between the trimmed V and J ends, which lost 4 bases and 8 bases, there was a span of 18 bases. Germline CDR1 is MNHNS and CDR2 is SASEGT. This CDR3 contains 15 residues. CDR3 sequence: CASSAQGGPGDEQFF. The DNA for the CDR3 is TGTGCCAGCAGTGCACAGGGAGGGCCTGGGGATGAGCAGTTCTTC.

On this clonotype itself: One end of the junction does not line up with germline, which may come from a read error. The V gene is TRBV6-7, the J gene TRBJ1-1; TRBD1 might be the D (5 bases). TRBV6-7 is flagged as an ORF with uncertain function. This CDR3 region has 15 residues. The CDR3 coding sequence is TGTGCCAGCAGTTACTTAACGACAGAGAACACCGAAGCTGTCTTT. The encoded protein is CASSYLTTENTEAVF.

V usage is TRBV5-1 and J usage is TRBJ1-1, with a weak D call TRBD1 (5 bases). The CDR3 has 15 residues. The V end lost 4 bases, the J end lost 5 bases, and 18 bases lay between the germline ends. Germline V gene sequence: CDR1 SGHRS, CDR2 YFSETQ. CDR3 loop: CASSLDGHGATEAFF. Here the CDR3 DNA reads TGCGCCAGCAGCCTAGACGGACATGGGGCGACTGAAGCTTTCTTT. The entire variable domain, with the rest obtained from reference TRBV5-1 and TRBJ1-1, is as follows: KAGVTQTPRYLIKTRGQQVTLSCSPISGHRSVSWYQQTPGQGLQFLFEYFSETQRNKGNFPGRFSGRQFSNSRSEMNVSTLELGDSALYLCASSLDGHGATEAFFGQGTRLTVV.

J is TRBJ1-2 and V is TRBV29-1; D is unclear. The CDR3 contains 12 residues. The V end lost 3 bases, the J end lost 5 bases, and 10 bases lay between the germline ends. The V gene's germline CDR1 is SQVTM and CDR2 ANQGSEA. DNA for the CDR3: TGCAGCGTTGATAGAGGGAAGTATGGCTACACCTTC. This codes for CSVDRGKYGYTF.

This clonotype was seen just once. The junction does not match germline at one end; this may be a read error. The V and J genes are TRBV6-5 and TRBJ2-1; 7 bases line up with TRBD1. From germline, CDR1 is MNHEY and CDR2 SVGAGI. The CDR3 is 13 amino acids. The CDR3 region has the DNA TGCGTCAGCAAAATAAAGGGGGCGGGTGAGCAGTTCTTC. Translated, it gives CVSKIKGAGEQFF.